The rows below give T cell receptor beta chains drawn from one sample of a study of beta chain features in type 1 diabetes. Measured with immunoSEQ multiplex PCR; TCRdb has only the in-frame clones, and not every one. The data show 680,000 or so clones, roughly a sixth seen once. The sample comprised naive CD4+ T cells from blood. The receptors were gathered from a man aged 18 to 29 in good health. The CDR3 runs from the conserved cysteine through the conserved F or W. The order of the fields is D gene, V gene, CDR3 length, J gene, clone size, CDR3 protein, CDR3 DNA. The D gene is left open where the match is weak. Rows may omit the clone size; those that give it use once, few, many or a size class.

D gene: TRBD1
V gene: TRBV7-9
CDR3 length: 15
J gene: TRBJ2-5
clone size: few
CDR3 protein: CASSSPGQTQETQYF
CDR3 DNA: TGTGCCAGCAGCTCCCCGGGACAGACCCAAGAGACCCAGTACTTC

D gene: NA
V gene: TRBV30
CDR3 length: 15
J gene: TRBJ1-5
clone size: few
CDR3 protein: CAWSVGGLRGQPQHF
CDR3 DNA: TGTGCCTGGAGTGTGGGAGGGTTGAGGGGTCAGCCCCAGCATTTT

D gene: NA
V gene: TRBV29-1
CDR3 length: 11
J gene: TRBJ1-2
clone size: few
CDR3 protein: CSVDFLRGYTF
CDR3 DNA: TGCAGCGTTGATTTTCTTCGTGGCTACACCTTC

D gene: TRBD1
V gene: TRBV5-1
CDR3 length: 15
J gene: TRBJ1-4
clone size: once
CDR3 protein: CASSSWTGANEKLFF
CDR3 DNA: TGCGCCAGCAGCTCCTGGACAGGAGCTAATGAAAAACTGTTTTTT

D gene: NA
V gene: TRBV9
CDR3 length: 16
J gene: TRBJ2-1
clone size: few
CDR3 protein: CASSPNPGAGYNEQFF
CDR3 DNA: TGTGCCAGCAGCCCCAACCCGGGGGCGGGGTACAATGAGCAGTTCTTC

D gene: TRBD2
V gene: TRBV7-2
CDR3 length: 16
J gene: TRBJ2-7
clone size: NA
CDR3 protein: CASSLESGSHSYEQYF
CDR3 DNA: TGTGCCAGCAGCTTAGAGAGCGGGAGTCACTCCTACGAGCAGTACTTC

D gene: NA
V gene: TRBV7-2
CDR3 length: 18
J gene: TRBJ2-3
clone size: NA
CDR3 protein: CASSLRGRGRGRADTQYF
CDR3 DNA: TGTGCCAGCAGCTTACGGGGCAGGGGCAGGGGTCGGGCAGATACGCAGTATTTT

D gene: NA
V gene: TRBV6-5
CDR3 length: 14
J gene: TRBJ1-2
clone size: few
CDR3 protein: CASSRRGKREGYTF
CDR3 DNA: TGTGCCAGCAGTCGACGGGGCAAACGAGAAGGCTACACCTTC

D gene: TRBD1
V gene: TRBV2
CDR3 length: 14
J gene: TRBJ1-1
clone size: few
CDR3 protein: CASNPTGRNTEAFF
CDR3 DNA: TGTGCCAGCAACCCGACAGGGAGAAACACTGAAGCTTTCTTT

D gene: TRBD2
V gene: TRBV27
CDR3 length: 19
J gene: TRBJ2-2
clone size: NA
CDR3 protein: CASSAGLARAIRNTGELFF
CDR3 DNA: TGTGCCAGCAGTGCGGGACTAGCGAGAGCTATTAGGAACACCGGGGAGCTGTTTTTT

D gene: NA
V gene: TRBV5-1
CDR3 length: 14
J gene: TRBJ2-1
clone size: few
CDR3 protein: CASSGNSFSYEQFF
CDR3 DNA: TGCGCCAGCAGCGGGAACTCCTTTAGTTATGAGCAGTTCTTC

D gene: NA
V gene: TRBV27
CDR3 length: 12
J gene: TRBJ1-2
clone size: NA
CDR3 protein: CASSFTGLGYTF
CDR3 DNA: TGTGCCAGCAGTTTTACGGGGCTTGGCTACACCTTC

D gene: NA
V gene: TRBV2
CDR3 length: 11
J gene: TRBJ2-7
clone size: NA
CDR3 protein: CASRQIYEQYF
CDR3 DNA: TGTGCCAGCCGGCAGATCTACGAGCAGTACTTC

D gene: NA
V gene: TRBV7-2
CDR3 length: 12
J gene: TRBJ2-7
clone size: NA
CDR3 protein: CASSLTAPEQYF
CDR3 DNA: TGTGCCAGCAGCTTAACAGCCCCCGAGCAGTACTTC

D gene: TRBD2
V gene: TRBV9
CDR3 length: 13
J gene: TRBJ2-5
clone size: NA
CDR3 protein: CASSLAGGETQYF
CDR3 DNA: TGTGCCAGCAGCCTAGCGGGGGGCGAGACCCAGTACTTC

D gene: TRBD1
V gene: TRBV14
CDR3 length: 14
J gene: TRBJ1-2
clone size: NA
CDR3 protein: CASSRDSAHYGYTF
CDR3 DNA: TGTGCCAGCAGCCGGGACAGTGCTCACTATGGCTACACCTTC

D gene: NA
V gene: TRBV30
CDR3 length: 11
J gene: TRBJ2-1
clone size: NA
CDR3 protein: CAWSVTDEQFF
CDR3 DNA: TGTGCCTGGAGTGTAACGGATGAGCAGTTCTTC

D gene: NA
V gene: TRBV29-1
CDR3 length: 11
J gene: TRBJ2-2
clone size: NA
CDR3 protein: CSGGRGGELFF
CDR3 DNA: TGCAGCGGAGGGCGTGGCGGGGAGCTGTTTTTT

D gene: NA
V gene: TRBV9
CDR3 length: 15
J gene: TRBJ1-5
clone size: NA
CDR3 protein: CASSRTQNSNQPQHF
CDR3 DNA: TGTGCCAGCAGCAGGACACAGAATAGCAATCAGCCCCAGCATTTT

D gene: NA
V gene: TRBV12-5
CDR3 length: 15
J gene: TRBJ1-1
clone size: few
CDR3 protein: CASGLLGRGHTEAFF
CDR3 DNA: TGTGCTAGTGGTCTCCTCGGGCGGGGACACACTGAAGCTTTCTTT

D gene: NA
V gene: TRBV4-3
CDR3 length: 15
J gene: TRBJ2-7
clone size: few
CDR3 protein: CASSQDRGRPYEQYF
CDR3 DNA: TGCGCCAGCAGCCAAGATCGGGGGCGGCCCTACGAGCAGTACTTC

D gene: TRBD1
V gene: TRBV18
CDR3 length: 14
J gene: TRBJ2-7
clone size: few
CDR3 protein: CASSLQTGNDEQYF
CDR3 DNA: TGTGCCAGCTCACTGCAGACAGGGAACGACGAGCAGTACTTC

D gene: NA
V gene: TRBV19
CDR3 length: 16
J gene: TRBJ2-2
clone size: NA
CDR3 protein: CASSQGGPGRTGELFF
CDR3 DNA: TGTGCCAGTAGCCAAGGAGGCCCTGGACGCACCGGGGAGCTGTTTTTT

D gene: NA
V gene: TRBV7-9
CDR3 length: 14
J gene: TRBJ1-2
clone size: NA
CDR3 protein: CASSYATRGAGYTF
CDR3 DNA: TGTGCCAGCAGTTATGCGACCCGGGGGGCGGGCTACACCTTC